The present T cell receptor beta chain was sequenced within a study of T cell changes during pregnancy in multiple sclerosis. Repertoires were generated with immunoSEQ multiplex PCR, while TCRdb's copy carries only in-frame clones and drops some. The data show 40,000 to 50,000 clones, under 90% seen once. This clone has a single count. CDR1 and CDR2 from the germline V gene are MNHEY and SVGAGI. This CDR3 spans 15 amino acids. V was pared by 2 bases and J by 0 bases, with 8 bases between. J is TRBJ1-5 and V is TRBV6-5, with D hard to call. Sample: CD4+ T cells from peripheral blood mononuclear cells, taken before pregnancy. The origin of this receptor is a female donor with multiple sclerosis, enrolled in a pregnancy study. The CDR3 region has the DNA TGTGCCAGCAGTTACCTTTTCCCTAGCAATCAGCCCCAGCATTTT. It is translated as CASSYLFPSNQPQHF.